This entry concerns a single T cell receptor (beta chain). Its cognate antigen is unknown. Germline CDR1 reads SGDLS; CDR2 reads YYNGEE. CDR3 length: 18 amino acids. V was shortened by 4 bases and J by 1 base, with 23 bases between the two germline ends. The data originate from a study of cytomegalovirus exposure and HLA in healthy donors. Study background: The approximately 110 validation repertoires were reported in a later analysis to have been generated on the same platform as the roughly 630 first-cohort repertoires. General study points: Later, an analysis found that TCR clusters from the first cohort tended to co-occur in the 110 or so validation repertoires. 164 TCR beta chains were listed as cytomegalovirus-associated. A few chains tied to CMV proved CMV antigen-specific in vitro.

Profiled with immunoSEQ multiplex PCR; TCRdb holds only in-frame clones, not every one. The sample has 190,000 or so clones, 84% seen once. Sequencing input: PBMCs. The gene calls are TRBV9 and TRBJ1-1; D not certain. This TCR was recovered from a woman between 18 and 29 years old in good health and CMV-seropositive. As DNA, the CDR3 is TGTGCCAGCAGCCCCCGCCCGCCCCGCAATGGCGGGAACACTGAAGCTTTCTTT. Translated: CASSPRPPRNGGNTEAFF.